This T cell receptor beta chain is drawn from a study of cytomegalovirus exposure and HLA in healthy donors. CDR1 is SGHNT, CDR2 YYREEE, per germline (reference sequence). Between the trimmed V and J ends, which lost 1 base and 5 bases, there was a span of 6 bases. CDR3 length: 12 residues. TCRdb keeps only in-frame clones here, not all; method: immunoSEQ multiplex PCR. The data show approximately 150,000 clones, roughly 86% seen once. The material sequenced was PBMCs. The genes are TRBV5-4 and TRBJ2-5, with D uncertain. The TCR comes from a man between 18 and 29 years old in good health and CMV-seropositive. The CDR3 DNA follows: TGTGCCAGCAGCTTGTATCGGGAGACCCAGTACTTC. It specifies CASSLYRETQYF.